This T cell receptor beta chain was identified in a study of T cell responses to AZD1222 COVID-19 vaccine. Study-level findings and limits: Repertoire samples came only from after the peak T cell response.

The table came from immunoSEQ multiplex PCR; TCRdb's copy has only in-frame clones and leaves some out. The repertoire holds 120,000 or so clones, with about 82% as singletons. In regard to this clone: Its antigen is unidentified.

The ends were cut back, 0 bases at V and 6 bases at J, with 21 bases in the middle. The CDR3 consists of 17 residues. The V gene's germline CDR1 is SGDLS and CDR2 YYNGEE. The sequencing used peripheral blood, collected 28 days after the second AZD1222 dose. The rearrangement uses TRBV9 and TRBJ1-1, with a tentative D call TRBD1 (5 bases). This sequence originates from an adult who received the AZD1222 COVID-19 vaccine. The CDR3 DNA follows: TGTGCCAGCAGCGTAGACCCCCTCAGGACGGGGGGAGCTGAAGCTTTCTTT. It yields the protein CASSVDPLRTGGAEAFF.